This T cell receptor beta chain was identified during a study of cytomegalovirus exposure and HLA in healthy donors. Regarding this clone: Its target is unknown.

Study-wide findings and caveats: It was confirmed in vitro that a few of the CMV-associated chains were specific for CMV antigens. Follow-up analysis seemed to connect common viral pathogens with several of the most significant clusters identified. Most of the CMV-associated TCR beta chains (in a later analysis) appeared to be HLA-restricted.

The study ran its PCR with 60 Vbeta and 13 Jbeta primers. Data came from immunoSEQ multiplex PCR; TCRdb stores just in-frame clones and leaves some out. The sample lists 150,000 or so clones; about 75% were seen once. Among the donors, all were healthy bone marrow donors. The sample consisted of PBMCs. The receptor comes from a woman in her 50s in good health and CMV-seropositive.

CDR3 DNA sequence: TGTGCCAGCAGTGAGACAGGGTTCCGCTATGGCTACACCTTC. Translating gives CASSETGFRYGYTF. The V and J genes are TRBV2 and TRBJ1-2; 7 bases are shared with TRBD1. The germline CDR1 and CDR2 sequences are SNHLY and FYNNEI. The CDR3 length is 14 residues. V dropped 3 bases and J dropped 4; count of bases not matched to a gene: 5.